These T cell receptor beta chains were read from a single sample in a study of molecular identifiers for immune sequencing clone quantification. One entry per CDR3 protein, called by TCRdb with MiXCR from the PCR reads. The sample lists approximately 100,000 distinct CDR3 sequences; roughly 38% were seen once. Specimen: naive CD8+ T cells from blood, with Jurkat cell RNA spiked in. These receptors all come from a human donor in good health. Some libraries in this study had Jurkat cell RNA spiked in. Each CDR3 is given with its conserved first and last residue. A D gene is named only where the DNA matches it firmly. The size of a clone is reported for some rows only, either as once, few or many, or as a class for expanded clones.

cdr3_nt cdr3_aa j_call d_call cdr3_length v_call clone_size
TGTGCCAGCAGCCAAAAGGGGAGTGAGCAGTTCTTC CASSQKGSEQFF TRBJ2-1 . 12 TRBV3-1 .
TGTGCCAGCAAGGGTTACCAAGAGACCCAGTACTTC CASKGYQETQYF TRBJ2-5 . 12 TRBV6-2/TRBV6-3 .
TGCAGCGTGCCCGGGACTTTTGTCTTC CSVPGTFVF TRBJ2-1 . 9 TRBV29-1 many
TGTGCCAGCAGTAACACGACAGGTCCCCCGGGTGAGCAGTTCTTC CASSNTTGPPGEQFF TRBJ2-1 . 15 TRBV6-2/TRBV6-3 .
TGTGCCAGCAGCGTAGGAGGAGACTACGAGCAGTACTTC CASSVGGDYEQYF TRBJ2-7 . 13 TRBV9 .
TGTGCCAGCACCACCGGGGGCCCGTACCAAGAGACCCAGTACTTC CASTTGGPYQETQYF TRBJ2-5 . 15 TRBV12-3/TRBV12-4 .
TGCAGCGTTGAGATTCTAGGGAGGGGGGCAGATACGCAGTATTTT CSVEILGRGADTQYF TRBJ2-3 . 15 TRBV29-1 many
TGTGCCAGCAGCAACCTATCAACAGGGGCACTCCCGAACACTGAAGCTTTCTTT CASSNLSTGALPNTEAFF TRBJ1-1 . 18 TRBV21-1 .
TGCGCCAGCAGCTCAGGGACTAACTCCAATGAGCAGTTCTTC CASSSGTNSNEQFF TRBJ2-1 TRBD2 14 TRBV5-1 many
TGCGCCTGTAAGACAGGGGACACAGATACGCAGTATTTT CACKTGDTDTQYF TRBJ2-3 TRBD1 13 TRBV5-1 .
TGCGCCAGCAGTGAGTCGTTCTACGAGCAGTACTTC CASSESFYEQYF TRBJ2-7 . 12 TRBV10-2 .
TGTGCCAGCAAAAATCCGGGGGAAAACACCGGGGAGCTGTTTTTT CASKNPGENTGELFF TRBJ2-2 . 15 TRBV16 few
TGTGCCAGCAGTGACGGACAGGGGTTGCCCTACGAGCAGTACTTC CASSDGQGLPYEQYF TRBJ2-7 TRBD1 15 TRBV6-1 .
TGTGCCAGCGGCTTAGCTGCAGGACAGTTTAAAAACATTCAGTACTTC CASGLAAGQFKNIQYF TRBJ2-4 . 16 TRBV7-9 once
TGTGCCAGCAGCCAGTGGGAGGGCCCCTACGAGCAGTACTTC CASSQWEGPYEQYF TRBJ2-7 TRBD2 14 TRBV14 .
TGTGCCACAGGACAAGCGGGAGAACACCGGGAGCTGTTTTTT CATGQAGEHRELFF TRBJ2-2 TRBD2 14 TRBV24-1 .
TGTGCCAGCAGCCAGAGGGACTACCTTTCCTACGAGCAGTACTTC CASSQRDYLSYEQYF TRBJ2-7 TRBD2 15 TRBV4-2 few
TGTGCCAGCAGTCGGAGGGGGGCCAACGTCCTGACTTTC CASSRRGANVLTF TRBJ2-6 . 13 TRBV28 many
TGTGCCAGCAGTGGACAGGGGAACACTGAAGCTTTCTTT CASSGQGNTEAFF TRBJ1-1 TRBD1 13 TRBV2 .
TGCAGTGCTAGAGATCGACGGGGGGGAACCTACGAGCAGTACTTC CSARDRRGGTYEQYF TRBJ2-7 TRBD2 15 TRBV20-1 many
TGTGCCAGTAGTATAGGGACAGGGGTGGAGACCCAGTACTTC CASSIGTGVETQYF TRBJ2-5 TRBD1 14 TRBV19 .
TGTGCCAGCAGTGCGGACAGGGGAAAGCCCAAGCTTTTT CASSADRGKPKLF TRBJ1-5 TRBD1 13 TRBV28 .
TGTGCCAGCAGCCAAGGTCACGGTTCCCCCTACGAGCAGTACTTC CASSQGHGSPYEQYF TRBJ2-7 . 15 TRBV3-1 .
TGTGCCAGCAGCCAAGTGGCAACGTACCAAGAGACCCAGTACTTC CASSQVATYQETQYF TRBJ2-5 . 15 TRBV4-2 .
TGCAGTGCTAGAGAAGTGAGAGAGCAGTACTTC CSAREVREQYF TRBJ2-7 . 11 TRBV20-1 .
TGTGCCAGCAGCCCAGATTGGGGGACAGGGGTAGAGACCCAGTACTTC CASSPDWGTGVETQYF TRBJ2-5 TRBD1 16 TRBV3-1 few
TGCGCCAGCAGCCATCGGGCAGGTTTTGACACTGAAGCTTTCTTT CASSHRAGFDTEAFF TRBJ1-1 . 15 TRBV4-1 many
TGTGCCCGCAGTGAGGAGTGGGACCACACGTTCTACGAGCAGTACTTC CARSEEWDHTFYEQYF TRBJ2-7 . 16 TRBV6-1 .
TGTGCCAGCAGTATACCGTCGATTAGCGGGAGCACAGATACGCAGTATTTT CASSIPSISGSTDTQYF TRBJ2-3 TRBD2 17 TRBV27 many
TGTGCCAGCAGCCCACTAGCGGGAGTTTTTTACGAGCAGTACTTC CASSPLAGVFYEQYF TRBJ2-7 TRBD2 15 TRBV7-2 .
TGTGCCAGCAGCCACAGCTGGACGTCGGGACCTGGGGCCAACGTCCTGACTTTC CASSHSWTSGPGANVLTF TRBJ2-6 . 18 TRBV7-8 few
TGTGCCAGCAGCTTAGGCTCACGGGGCGCGACTGAAGCTTTCTTT CASSLGSRGATEAFF TRBJ1-1 . 15 TRBV7-9 many
TGCGCCAGCAGCCAAGTACTAGACAAAGAGCAGTTCTTC CASSQVLDKEQFF TRBJ2-1 . 13 TRBV4-3 once
TGTGCCAGCCGGGACACCCCCGATGAGCAGTACTTC CASRDTPDEQYF TRBJ2-7 . 12 TRBV12-3/TRBV12-4 .
TGTGCCAGCGGGATCGGCTGGGGACTGGGCTCGGATACGCAGTATTTT CASGIGWGLGSDTQYF TRBJ2-3 . 16 TRBV11-2 .
TGTGCCAGCAGTTACACGAGGGTGTTCTACGAGCAGTACTTC CASSYTRVFYEQYF TRBJ2-7 . 14 TRBV6-5 few
TGTGCCAGCAGGGTGTGGGGTGGGGCCAACGTCCTGACTTTC CASRVWGGANVLTF TRBJ2-6 . 14 TRBV5-4 .
TGTGCCAGCAGCGACGGGGCCCACACTGAAGCTTTCTTT CASSDGAHTEAFF TRBJ1-1 . 13 TRBV7-2 many
TGTACCAGCAGTCTGAACCCGCCGGGACACACAAATCAGCCCCAGCATTTT CTSSLNPPGHTNQPQHF TRBJ1-5 . 17 TRBV6-2/TRBV6-3 .
TGTGCCAGCAATGGAGGGCGACATGGGATGAACACTGAAGCTTTCTTT CASNGGRHGMNTEAFF TRBJ1-1 . 16 TRBV6-1 .
TGCGCCAGCAGCCAAGCGGGGGGCAGGGACACTGAAGCTTTCTTT CASSQAGGRDTEAFF TRBJ1-1 . 15 TRBV4-3 many
TGTGCCAGCAGTTTGGGCAGGGTGGCAGATACGCAGTATTTT CASSLGRVADTQYF TRBJ2-3 . 14 TRBV28 many
TGCGCCAGCAGCCATGGACCCGGGACAGGGGGAAACGAGCAGTACTTC CASSHGPGTGGNEQYF TRBJ2-7 TRBD1 16 TRBV4-3 .
TGTGCCAGCGCCGAGGGGGGTGAGCAGTTCTTC CASAEGGEQFF TRBJ2-1 . 11 TRBV5-5 few
TGTGCCAGCAGGGACGGAGCTGTCTATGGCTACGCCTTC CASRDGAVYGYAF TRBJ1-2 . 13 TRBV6-2/TRBV6-3 .
TGTGCCAGCAGCCCCCTGGCCCCCCCGAACACCGGGGAGCTGTTTTTT CASSPLAPPNTGELFF TRBJ2-2 . 16 TRBV7-9 many
TGTGCCAGCTCAGGATACCCTTCTAGCGGGGGCACAGATACGCAGTATTTT CASSGYPSSGGTDTQYF TRBJ2-3 TRBD2 17 TRBV18 few
TGTGCCAGCTGCAGGGAGAACACTGAAGCTTTCTTT CASCRENTEAFF TRBJ1-1 . 12 TRBV6-2/TRBV6-3 many
TGTGCCAGTAGTATCGGACTAGCGGGAGCTACAGATACGCAGTATTTT CASSIGLAGATDTQYF TRBJ2-3 TRBD2 16 TRBV19 .
TGTGCCATCAGTGAGTTCCCAGGGTCCCCCACCGGGGAGCTGTTTTTT CAISEFPGSPTGELFF TRBJ2-2 . 16 TRBV10-3 few
TGTGCCAGCAAGGGACAGGGGTTACACACTGAAGCTTTCTTT CASKGQGLHTEAFF TRBJ1-1 TRBD1 14 TRBV7-8 many
TGCGCCAGCAGCCAAGTGCGGGATCGGGGGGACGGGCTGTTTTTT CASSQVRDRGDGLFF TRBJ2-2 TRBD2 15 TRBV4-1 .
TGTGCCAGCAGCCACAAGCTTAAGCGAACTCCAGGCGAGCAGTACTTC CASSHKLKRTPGEQYF TRBJ2-7 . 16 TRBV4-2 few
TGTGCCAGCAGCTTGAGGGGCGCAGGCTACGAGCAGTACTTC CASSLRGAGYEQYF TRBJ2-7 . 14 TRBV5-5 many
TGTGCCAGCACGACTAGCAGAACCCCAGATACGCAGTATTTT CASTTSRTPDTQYF TRBJ2-3 TRBD2 14 TRBV27 few
TGTGCCAGCAGCCACAGCGGGAGCGGAGATACGCAGTATTTT CASSHSGSGDTQYF TRBJ2-3 TRBD2 14 TRBV12-3/TRBV12-4 many
TGTGCCAGCAGCTCCGGGGGGGGGTTCAGTAATTCACCCCTCCACTTT CASSSGGGFSNSPLHF TRBJ1-6 . 16 TRBV7-2 few
TGTGCCAGCAGTTACTCTGCGGGAGGGAGCTACGAGCAGTACTTC CASSYSAGGSYEQYF TRBJ2-7 TRBD2 15 TRBV6-5 .
TGCGCCAGCAGAAATAGGGGGGGCGACCCTTTTTCCTCCTCTGGGGCCAACGTCCAGACTTTC CASRNRGGDPFSSSGANVQTF TRBJ2-6 . 21 TRBV5-1 .
TGTGCCGGCAGCGTAGTTAGGAGCACTGGGGCCAACGTCCTGACTTTC CAGSVVRSTGANVLTF TRBJ2-6 . 16 TRBV9 .